The 2 T cell receptor beta chains given below trace back to one sample, sequenced in a study of control samples from healthy donors and cancer patients. Method: immunoSEQ multiplex PCR; TCRdb's copy keeps in-frame clones and lacks some. The sample lists 90,000 to 100,000 clones; around three quarters were seen once. Sequenced sample: blood. These receptors came from a woman aged 25-40 years in good health.

The chain links TRBV19 to TRBJ1-1, with no clear D. V was cut by 5 bases and J by 8 bases, with 12 bases left in between. CDR3 size: 12 residues. Germline V lookup: CDR1 LNHDA, CDR2 SQIVND (reference sequence). CDR3 in amino acids: CASSWSSGEAFF. DNA for the CDR3: TGTGCCAGTAGTTGGTCAAGCGGGGAAGCTTTCTTT. Complete variable domain (other parts from reference TRBV19 and TRBJ1-1): DGGITQSPKYLFRKEGQNVTLSCEQNLNHDAMYWYRQDPGQGLRLIYYSQIVNDFQKGDIAEGYSVSREKKESFPLTVTSAQKNPTAFYLCASSWSSGEAFFGQGTRLTVV.

J is TRBJ2-3 and V is TRBV6-4; D possibly uses TRBD1 or TRBD2 (5 bases each). CDR3 length: 14 amino acids. The germline V gene encodes CDR1 MRHNA and CDR2 SNTAGT. V was pared by 8 bases and J by 0 bases, with 12 bases between. CDR3 coding DNA: TGTGCCAGCTCCCGGGACGGCAGCACAGATACGCAGTATTTT. Protein product: CASSRDGSTDTQYF.